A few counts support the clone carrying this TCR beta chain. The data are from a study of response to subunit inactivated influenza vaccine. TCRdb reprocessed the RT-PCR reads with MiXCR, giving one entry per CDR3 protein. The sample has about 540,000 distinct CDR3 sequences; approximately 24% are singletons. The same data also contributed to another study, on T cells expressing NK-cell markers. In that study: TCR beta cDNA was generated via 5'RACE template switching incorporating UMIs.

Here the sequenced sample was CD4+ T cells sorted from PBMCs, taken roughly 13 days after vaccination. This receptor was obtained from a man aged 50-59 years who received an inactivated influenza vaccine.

CDR3 sequence: CASSRGGTTKSEQYF. The CDR3 DNA follows: TGTGCCAGCAGCCGAGGGGGGACTACGAAAAGCGAGCAGTACTTC. J is TRBJ2-7 and V is TRBV7-2, with D perhaps matching TRBD2 (7 bases). The germline gives CDR1 SGHTA, CDR2 FQGNSA. V dropped 5 bases and J dropped 6 bases, with 20 bases sitting between them. CDR3 size: 15 residues. The variable domain in full, completed from reference TRBV7-2 and TRBJ2-7, reads GAGVSQSPSNKVTEKGKDVELRCDPISGHTALYWYRQSLGQGLEFLIYFQGNSAPDKSGLPSDRFSAERTGGSVSTLTIQRTQQEDSAVYLCASSRGGTTKSEQYFGPGTRLTVT.